The present T cell receptor (beta chain) was sequenced within a study of blood T cell repertoires in COVID-19. The CDR3 extends over 16 amino acids. V lost 3 bases and J 1 base, leaving 15 bases between the germline ends. Germline values: CDR1 SGHAT, CDR2 FQNNGV. Per the original data handling: Using reference gene primer amplification, nucleated cell counts were estimated. Sequencing was performed with immunoSEQ multiplex PCR; in TCRdb, only in-frame clones are kept and a portion is missing. V, J and clone size reflect that table, while D and trimming were determined from the DNA. This repertoire shows 200,000 to 250,000 clones, around four fifths found once; its top ten account for just under 20%.

The V call is TRBV11-2, the J call TRBJ1-1; the D gene is possibly TRBD1 (6 bases). Sequencing input: peripheral blood. This TCR was recovered from a man younger than 45 with active or convalescent COVID-19. The CDR3 reads CASSFRPLGQNTEAFF. CDR3 bases: TGTGCCAGCAGCTTCCGTCCCCTGGGACAGAACACTGAAGCTTTCTTT.